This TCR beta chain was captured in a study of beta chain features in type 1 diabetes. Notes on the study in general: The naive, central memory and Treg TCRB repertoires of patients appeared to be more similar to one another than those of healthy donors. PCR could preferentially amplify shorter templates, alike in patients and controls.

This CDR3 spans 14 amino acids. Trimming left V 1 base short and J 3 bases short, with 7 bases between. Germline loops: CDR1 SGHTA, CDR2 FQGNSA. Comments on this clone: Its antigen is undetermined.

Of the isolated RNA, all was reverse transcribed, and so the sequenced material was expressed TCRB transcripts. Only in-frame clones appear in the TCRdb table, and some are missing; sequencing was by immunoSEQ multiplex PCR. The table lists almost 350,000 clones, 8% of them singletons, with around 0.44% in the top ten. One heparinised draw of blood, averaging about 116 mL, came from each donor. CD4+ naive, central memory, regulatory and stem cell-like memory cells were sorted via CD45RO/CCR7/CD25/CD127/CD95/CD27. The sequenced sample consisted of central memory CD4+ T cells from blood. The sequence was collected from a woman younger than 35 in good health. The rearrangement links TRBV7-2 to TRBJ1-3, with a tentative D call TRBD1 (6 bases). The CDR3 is CASSLGGRGNTIYF. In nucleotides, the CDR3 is TGTGCCAGCAGCTTAGGGGGGCGTGGAAACACCATATATTTT.